Each of the 29 T cell receptor beta chains below was sequenced from the same sample in a study of T cell responses to AZD1222 COVID-19 vaccine. The repertoire was sequenced with immunoSEQ multiplex PCR; TCRdb's copy has only in-frame clones and lacks some. The table lists 170,000 or so clones, roughly 87% of them singletons. Sequenced here: peripheral blood, sampled on day 0 of AZD1222 vaccination. The receptor set was obtained from an adult in good health.

CDR3 bases: TGCGCCAGCAGTGAGTCTTTGGGCGGGAAGGCCGATACGCAGTATTTT. Translated, it gives CASSESLGGKADTQYF. The V call is TRBV10-1, the J call TRBJ2-3; perhaps TRBD2 as D (6 bases). The CDR3 is 16 amino acids. V lost 0 bases and J 6 bases, leaving 16 bases between the germline ends. Germline CDR1 WNHNN, CDR2 SYGVQD (reference sequence).

This CDR3 reads CASSAPTPTGGFGYGYTF. CDR3 in DNA: TGTGCCAGCAGTGCGCCGACTCCTACAGGGGGCTTTGGCTATGGCTACACCTTC. The chain joins TRBV25-1 to TRBJ1-2; 9 bases match TRBD1. This CDR3 contains 18 residues. Per the germline V gene, CDR1 is MGHDK and CDR2 is SYGVNS. Trimming took 4 bases from V and 4 from J; bases not matched to a gene: 16.

The rearrangement links TRBV3-1 (or the pseudogene TRBV3-2) to TRBJ1-3, with D perhaps TRBD1 (6 bases). The V gene's germline CDR1 is LGHDT and CDR2 YNNKEL (reference sequence). This CDR3 has 16 residues. V was cut by 4 bases and J by 1 base, with 14 bases left in between. CDR3 coding DNA: TGTGCCAGCAGCCGCCGGGACATCGGTTCTGGAAACACCATATATTTT. Amino acid sequence: CASSRRDIGSGNTIYF.

Comment on this clone: The DNA is omitted, as the CDR3 cannot be located on it reliably, and the CDR3 follows TCRdb's listing. The gene calls are TRBV19 and TRBJ1-1; the table assigns TRBD1, which was not confirmed against the DNA. Germline CDR1 is LNHDA and CDR2 is SQIVND (reference sequence). The CDR3 sequence runs 16 residues, both termini included. CDR3 residues: CASRSGRAGAATEAFF.

In this sample, this clone turned up a few times. The chain joins TRBV5-1 to TRBJ1-2; no firm D call. Per germline, CDR1 SGHRS and CDR2 YFSETQ. Trimming stripped 5 bases from V and 2 bases from J, with 10 bases between. This CDR3 spans 13 amino acids. DNA of the CDR3: TGCGCCAGCAGATCCGACACCAACTATGGCTACACCTTC. Its protein product is CASRSDTNYGYTF.

The V call is TRBV10-3, the J call TRBJ2-3, with TRBD2 matching over 9 bases. Germline CDR1 ENHRY, CDR2 SYGVKD. V shed 6 bases, J shed 4 bases, and the junction held 2 bases outside the gene matches. The CDR3 covers 13 residues. The CDR3 nucleotides are TGTGCCATCAGGGCGGGAGGGCCAGATACGCAGTATTTT. This encodes CAIRAGGPDTQYF.

This chain connects TRBV28 to TRBJ1-1, with D possibly matching TRBD1 (5 bases). V was shortened by 2 bases and J by 6 bases, with 10 bases between the two germline ends. The CDR3 contains 13 residues. Germline lookup yields CDR1 MDHEN and CDR2 SYDVKM. CDR3 DNA sequence: TGTGCCAGCAGTTTACCAGGGTTCCCTGAAGCTTTCTTT. Translated, it gives CASSLPGFPEAFF. The full variable domain, its missing parts supplied by reference TRBV28 and TRBJ1-1, is DVKVTQSSRYLVKRTGEKVFLECVQDMDHENMFWYRQDPGLGLRLIYFSYDVKMKEKGDIPEGYSVSREKKERFSLILESASTNQTSMYLCASSLPGFPEAFFGQGTRLTVV.

The rearrangement uses TRBV5-1 and TRBJ1-4; 7 nucleotides match TRBD1. This CDR3 comprises 16 residues. The V segment lost 6 bases and the J segment 4 bases; nucleotides outside the gene matches: 12. Per the germline V gene, CDR1 is SGHRS and CDR2 is YFSETQ. CDR3: CASTPQGVRINEKLFF. The DNA for the CDR3 is TGCGCCAGCACCCCTCAGGGGGTTCGGATTAATGAAAAACTGTTTTTT. Supplemented by reference TRBV5-1 and TRBJ1-4, the full variable domain reads KAGVTQTPRYLIKTRGQQVTLSCSPISGHRSVSWYQQTPGQGLQFLFEYFSETQRNKGNFPGRFSGRQFSNSRSEMNVSTLELGDSALYLCASTPQGVRINEKLFFGSGTQLSVL.

This chain uses TRBV2 with TRBJ2-2; no definite D call. Germline loops: CDR1 SNHLY, CDR2 FYNNEI. This CDR3 is built from 13 residues. V was cut by 4 bases and J by 5 bases, with 8 bases left in between. The CDR3 sequence: CASSVLGTGELFF. The CDR3, as DNA: TGTGCCAGCAGTGTCCTAGGGACCGGGGAGCTGTTTTTT.

The chain joins TRBV29-1 to TRBJ2-7; D may be TRBD2 (5 bases). The CDR3 totals 13 residues. V was shortened by 4 bases and J by 1 base, with 11 bases between the two germline ends. CDR1 and CDR2 (germline): SQVTM, ANQGSEA. The CDR3 DNA follows: TGCAGCGTTGTAGAGGGCGGGTCCTACGAGCAGTACTTC. This codes for CSVVEGGSYEQYF.

J is TRBJ2-1 and V is TRBV28; TRBD2 matches 9 bases. The length of the CDR3 is 15 residues. The J segment lost 4 bases and the V segment lost 5 bases, leaving 6 bases of the junction unmatched. Germline-derived CDR1 and CDR2 are MDHEN and SYDVKM. CDR3 loop: CASSISGSAYNEQFF. CDR3 nucleotide sequence: TGTGCCAGCAGTATTAGCGGGAGTGCGTACAATGAGCAGTTCTTC. The variable domain in full, completed from reference TRBV28 and TRBJ2-1, reads DVKVTQSSRYLVKRTGEKVFLECVQDMDHENMFWYRQDPGLGLRLIYFSYDVKMKEKGDIPEGYSVSREKKERFSLILESASTNQTSMYLCASSISGSAYNEQFFGPGTRLTVL.

This clone has just one count. This chain links TRBV27 with TRBJ1-5; 8 bases match TRBD1. Germline CDR1 and CDR2: MNHEY and SMNVEV (reference sequence). Germline trimming cut 6 bases from V and 6 bases from J; bases unmatched to any gene: 10. CDR3 length: 15 amino acids. The CDR3 spells CASSRAQGAGQPQHF. CDR3 coding DNA: TGTGCCAGCAGCCGGGCCCAGGGGGCGGGTCAGCCCCAGCATTTT.

This clone was detected a few times. This chain uses TRBV5-1 with TRBJ2-2, with D possibly being TRBD2 (5 bases). The CDR3 has 15 amino acids. Germline-derived CDR1 and CDR2 are SGHRS and YFSETQ. The ends were cut back, 2 bases at V and 4 bases at J, with 12 bases in the middle. The DNA of the CDR3 is TGCGCCAGCAGCTTAGCGATGGGGAGCACCGGGGAGCTGTTTTTT. As protein: CASSLAMGSTGELFF. The full variable domain, rest sourced from reference TRBV5-1 and TRBJ2-2, is KAGVTQTPRYLIKTRGQQVTLSCSPISGHRSVSWYQQTPGQGLQFLFEYFSETQRNKGNFPGRFSGRQFSNSRSEMNVSTLELGDSALYLCASSLAMGSTGELFFGEGSRLTVL.

J is TRBJ2-7 and V is TRBV7-6, with D tentatively TRBD2 (6 bases). Trimming left V 4 bases short and J 2 bases short, with 12 bases between. Germline V gene data show CDR1 as SGHVS and CDR2 as FNYEAQ. The CDR3 length is 14 residues. CDR3 nucleotides: TGTGCCAGCAGCTCCGGGACTCAGACCTACGAGCAGTACTTC. This encodes CASSSGTQTYEQYF.

This clone was seen a single time. This chain connects TRBV6-5 to TRBJ2-1; 9 bases map to TRBD1. V lost 2 bases, J lost 5 bases, and 7 bases stayed unmatched. The CDR3 totals 16 residues. From germline, CDR1 is MNHEY and CDR2 SVGAGI. This CDR3 is CASSYRTGGLNNEQFF. DNA of the CDR3: TGTGCCAGCAGTTACCGTACAGGGGGCCTTAACAATGAGCAGTTCTTC.

V is TRBV10-3 and J is TRBJ2-5, with TRBD1 identical over 11 bases. V lost 5 bases and J lost 2; bases outside the gene matches: 4. Germline V gives CDR1 ENHRY, CDR2 SYGVKD. The CDR3 extends over 15 amino acids. The CDR3 here is CAISIGTGGQETQYF. The CDR3 nucleotides are TGTGCCATCAGTATCGGGACAGGGGGACAAGAGACCCAGTACTTC.

The CDR3 coding sequence is TGTGCCATCAGTGATGGGGGCTTGGGGACAGATACGCAGTATTTT. It codes for CAISDGGLGTDTQYF. This chain joins TRBV10-3 and TRBJ2-3; the D gene is possibly TRBD1 (6 bases). Trimming took 3 bases from V and 3 from J, leaving 13 bases between them. The CDR3 extends over 15 amino acids. Germline V gene sequence: CDR1 ENHRY, CDR2 SYGVKD.

This chain joins TRBV6-6 and TRBJ1-2; 10 bases are a match to TRBD1. V lost 5 bases and J lost 5; bases outside the gene matches: 5. This CDR3 is 14 amino acids long. In germline, CDR1 is MNHNY, CDR2 SVGAGI (reference sequence). CDR3 region: CASSRQGAGYGYTF. CDR3 in DNA: TGTGCCAGCAGTCGACAGGGGGCGGGGTATGGCTACACCTTC.

The CDR3, as DNA: TGTGCCAGCAGCCCCGCAGGGGGCCCCTACGAGCAGTACTTC. It is translated as CASSPAGGPYEQYF. The chain recombines TRBV3-1 (or the pseudogene TRBV3-2) with TRBJ2-7, with 8 bases aligning to TRBD1. After removal of 4 bases from V and 2 bases from J, the junction contained 4 bases not matched to a gene. This CDR3 spans 14 amino acids. Germline values: CDR1 LGHDT, CDR2 YNNKEL (reference sequence).

The V and J genes are TRBV11-2 and TRBJ2-1, with unresolved D. Germline V lookup: CDR1 SGHAT, CDR2 FQNNGV. Trimming left V 5 bases short and J 2 bases short, with 10 bases between. This CDR3 has 14 amino acids. CDR3 protein: CASSPLFAYNEQFF. The CDR3 DNA sequence: TGTGCCAGCAGCCCCTTATTCGCCTACAATGAGCAGTTCTTC.

This rearrangement joins TRBV6-5 to TRBJ2-7; TRBD1 matches at 8 bases. The V gene's germline CDR1 is MNHEY and CDR2 SVGAGI. V lost 11 bases to trimming and J lost 4 bases; unmatched junction nucleotides: 10. This CDR3 region has 13 residues. The DNA for the CDR3 is TGTGCCGGCCAACAGGGGGAATCTTACGAGCAGTACTTC. It codes for CAGQQGESYEQYF.

The chain joins TRBV2 to TRBJ2-7, with D possibly matching TRBD1 (5 bases). Trimming took off 7 bases at V and 6 bases at J, with 13 bases between the two ends. Per germline, CDR1 SNHLY and CDR2 FYNNEI. There are 12 residues in the CDR3. CDR3: CASTRSRGEQYF. CDR3 nucleotide sequence: TGTGCCAGCACCCGAAGTAGGGGCGAGCAGTACTTC.

This sequence joins TRBV9 and TRBJ2-5; unclear D gene. The V and J ends lost 0 bases and 2 bases respectively, with 11 bases between them. The CDR3 runs to 15 residues. Germline V gene lookup returns CDR1 SGDLS and CDR2 YYNGEE. The CDR3 nucleotides read TGTGCCAGCAGCGTAGGGGTGGTGGTGCAAGAGACCCAGTACTTC. This codes for CASSVGVVVQETQYF. The variable domain in full, with the rest retrieved from reference TRBV9 and TRBJ2-5, is DSGVTQTPKHLITATGQRVTLRCSPRSGDLSVYWYQQSLDQGLQFLIQYYNGEERAKGNILERFSAQQFPDLHSELNLSSLELGDSALYFCASSVGVVVQETQYFGPGTRLLVL.

This chain connects TRBV5-5 to TRBJ1-6; the D gene is possibly TRBD1 (5 bases). The CDR3 covers 20 residues. With 4 bases removed from V and 7 bases from J, the gap between germline ends came to 30 bases. Germline V gene lookup returns CDR1 SGHKS and CDR2 YYEKEE (reference sequence). The CDR3 nucleotides are TGTGCCAGCAGCCTGGGGCCGTTCCTAGACACCGGCCAAGAGAATTCACCCCTCCACTTT. This codes for CASSLGPFLDTGQENSPLHF.

In this sample, this clone turned up a few times. The chain joins TRBV6-2 or TRBV6-3 to TRBJ2-3; tentatively, D is TRBD1 (6 bases). The CDR3 loop spans 14 amino acids. Trimming stripped 5 bases from V and 1 base from J, with 10 bases between. The germline CDR1 and CDR2 sequences are MNHEY and SVGEGT. The CDR3 loop reads CASSTRTGTDTQYF. CDR3 nucleotide sequence: TGTGCCAGCAGTACACGGACAGGCACAGATACGCAGTATTTT.

The V gene is TRBV14, the J gene TRBJ2-1; maybe TRBD1 (5 bases). The CDR3 is made up of 15 amino acids. Looked up from germline, CDR1 is SGHDN and CDR2 is FVKESK. V was shortened by 5 bases and J by 0 bases, with 11 bases between the two germline ends. The CDR3 DNA follows: TGTGCCAGCAGCGCACGGACAAGCTCCTACAATGAGCAGTTCTTC. Translated: CASSARTSSYNEQFF.

A word on this clone: Compared with germline, one end of the junction differs, possibly owing to a read error. The chain carries TRBV19 and TRBJ2-7; TRBD2 matches 10 bases. CDR1 LNHDA and CDR2 SQIVND come from the germline V gene (reference sequence). This CDR3 has 18 amino acids. As DNA, the CDR3 is TGTGCCAGTAGCCTGTATGGGGGCCTAGCGGGAGCCTCCCACGAGCAGTACTTC. The encoded protein is CASSLYGGLAGASHEQYF.

The gene calls are TRBV27 and TRBJ2-1, with 14 bases fitting TRBD2. The germline V gene has CDR1 MNHEY and CDR2 SMNVEV (reference sequence). J lost 9 bases, V lost 6 bases, and 4 bases had no gene match. The CDR3 covers 14 residues. Written as DNA, the CDR3 is TGTGCCAGCAGGACGGGACTAGCGGGAGTTGAGCAGTTCTTC. Residues: CASRTGLAGVEQFF.

The chain has TRBV18 and TRBJ2-7; 8 bases align to TRBD1. V shed 1 base, J shed 3 bases, and the junction held 8 bases outside the gene matches. This CDR3 comprises 16 residues. Germline V gene lookup returns CDR1 KGHSH and CDR2 LQKENI. The CDR3 DNA follows: TGTGCCAGCTCACCACGTCCAGGGGGCGTAAACTACGAGCAGTACTTC. It translates to CASSPRPGGVNYEQYF.